These 3 T cell receptor beta chains originate from one sample sequenced in a study of beta chain features in type 1 diabetes listed by TCRdb under 2018. Receptors were amplified or captured by the immunoSEQ multiplex PCR assay. All of the isolated RNA was reverse transcribed with the High Capacity cDNA Reverse Transcription Kit, so expressed TCRB transcripts were sequenced. TCRdb mirrors the immuneACCESS table, restricted to in-frame sequences. Some clones are absent from its copies; in checked studies, under half trace to an unresolved V gene, and the reason for the others is unknown. The sample includes 300,000 or so clones, with approximately 8% observed a single time. The ten largest account for less than 0.5% of the sample. Sequencing input: central memory CD4+ T cells from blood. Receptors were obtained from a woman younger than 35 in good health.

This clone was recorded a few times. This chain links TRBV12-5 with TRBJ2-3, with a possible D match to TRBD2 (5 bases). The CDR3 totals 13 residues. V was trimmed by 1 base and J by 8 bases, leaving 10 bases between them. CDR1 is LGHNT, CDR2 FRNRAP, per germline. The CDR3 region is CASGLAGLSTQYF. The CDR3 DNA is TGTGCTAGTGGTTTGGCCGGACTCAGTACGCAGTATTTT.

This clone came up a few times. This chain links TRBV29-1 with TRBJ1-1, with 8 positions matching TRBD1. After removal of 6 bases from V and 2 bases from J, the junction contained 2 bases not matched to a gene. This CDR3 comprises 12 residues. Per germline, CDR1 SQVTM and CDR2 ANQGSEA. As DNA, the CDR3 is TGCAGCGTGGACAGGGTTAACACTGAAGCTTTCTTT. Protein: CSVDRVNTEAFF.

This clone has a handful of counts. The V and J genes are TRBV5-1 and TRBJ2-5; D uncertain. The germline V gene has CDR1 SGHRS and CDR2 YFSETQ. V lost 5 bases, J lost 1 base, and 12 bases lay in between. The CDR3 is 14 residues long. CDR3 sequence (DNA): TGCGCCAGCAGGCAAGGTCAGCCCCAAGAGACCCAGTACTTC. As protein: CASRQGQPQETQYF.